These 23 T cell receptor beta chains came from one sample sequenced in a study of cytomegalovirus exposure and HLA in healthy donors. With 60 Vbeta and 13 Jbeta primers, the PCR was carried out. Profiling relied on immunoSEQ multiplex PCR, and the TCRdb table lists in-frame clones only, not all of them. The sample lists 90,000 to 100,000 clones; about four fifths were seen once. The material sequenced was PBMCs. The receptors stem from a woman aged 40 to 50 in good health and CMV-seronegative.

The chain is built from TRBV28 and TRBJ1-1; no clear D gene. V lost 2 bases and J 7 bases, leaving 5 bases between the germline ends. Looked up from germline, CDR1 is MDHEN and CDR2 is SYDVKM. The CDR3 loop spans 11 amino acids. For the CDR3, the DNA is TGTGCCAGCAGTTTAGGAGGTGAAGCTTTCTTT. As protein: CASSLGGEAFF.

In this sample, this clone turned up a few times. This chain links TRBV11-2 with TRBJ2-6; possible D gene TRBD1, 5 bases. Trimming left V 5 bases short and J 1 base short, with 18 bases between. The germline V gene has CDR1 SGHAT and CDR2 FQNNGV. The CDR3 contains 18 residues. The CDR3 spells CASSKGPDRKSGANVLTF. The CDR3 DNA sequence: TGTGCCAGCAGCAAGGGGCCAGACCGCAAATCTGGGGCCAACGTCCTGACTTTC.

The rearrangement joins TRBV10-3 to TRBJ1-5, with TRBD1 identical over 7 bases. The CDR3 contains 14 residues. CDR1 and CDR2 from the germline V gene are ENHRY and SYGVKD. The V segment lost 8 bases and the J segment 7 bases; nucleotides outside the gene matches: 11. DNA of the CDR3: TGTGCCATCGGTTCTGACAGGGCGGTCCAGCCCCAGCATTTT. Protein: CAIGSDRAVQPQHF.

This chain links TRBV28 with TRBJ2-5; 7 bases line up with TRBD2. The CDR3 is 13 amino acids. V dropped 7 bases and J dropped 5; count of bases not matched to a gene: 7. CDR1 and CDR2 (germline): MDHEN, SYDVKM. For the CDR3, the DNA is TGTGCCAGCACGTCGGGAGGCGTGGAGACCCAGTACTTC. The encoded protein is CASTSGGVETQYF.

The chain couples TRBV11-3 to TRBJ2-3, with 8 positions matching TRBD2. With 5 bases clipped from V and 4 bases from J, the junction kept 14 bases outside the gene matches. This CDR3 is built from 17 residues. Germline-derived CDR1 and CDR2 are SGHNT and YENEEA. The CDR3 sequence is CASSPRRVAGGSDTQYF. CDR3 nucleotides: TGTGCCAGCAGCCCCCGTCGGGTGGCGGGAGGATCAGATACGCAGTATTTT.

This rearrangement joins TRBV11-2 to TRBJ2-1, with D unresolved. The CDR3 runs 15 residues. Germline V gene lookup returns CDR1 SGHAT and CDR2 FQNNGV. The germline V and J ends were trimmed by 2 bases and 7 bases, with 15 bases remaining between them. CDR3 sequence reads: CASSLKKLQSNEQFF. The CDR3 region has the DNA TGTGCCAGCAGCTTAAAGAAATTACAAAGTAATGAGCAGTTCTTC.

This sequence joins TRBV18 and TRBJ1-5, with D unclear. The V end was cut by 3 bases, the J end by 5 bases, with 8 bases between. Looked up from germline, CDR1 is KGHSH and CDR2 is LQKENI. The CDR3 consists of 13 residues. CDR3 DNA: TGTGCCAGCTCACCCTCTACCTATCAGCCCCAGCATTTT. This encodes CASSPSTYQPQHF.

The chain carries TRBV6-5 and TRBJ2-3; no clear D gene. The CDR3 consists of 15 residues. V shed 8 bases and J shed 5 bases, with 20 bases lying between them. The germline gives CDR1 MNHEY, CDR2 SVGAGI. CDR3 sequence (DNA): TGTGCCAGCGGATATAACTACCTTACGGGAGATACGCAGTATTTT. Residues: CASGYNYLTGDTQYF.

The chain uses TRBV27 and TRBJ1-5; D gene ambiguous. The CDR3 is 14 amino acids. The germline V gene has CDR1 MNHEY and CDR2 SMNVEV (reference sequence). The V and J ends lost 4 bases and 4 bases respectively, with 11 bases between them. The DNA of the CDR3 is TGTGCCAGCAGTTGGAGGACGGGGAATCAGCCCCAGCATTTT. This sequence encodes CASSWRTGNQPQHF.

V and J are TRBV6-5 and TRBJ2-3; 7 bases map to TRBD1. CDR1 MNHEY and CDR2 SVGAGI come from the germline V gene. J lost 2 bases, V lost 6 bases, and 8 bases had no gene match. The CDR3 loop spans 15 amino acids. The CDR3 is CASRRTGLNTDTQYF. The CDR3, as DNA: TGTGCCAGCAGAAGGACAGGCCTAAACACAGATACGCAGTATTTT.

This rearrangement joins TRBV5-1 to TRBJ2-7; possibly TRBD2 for D (6 bases). Trimming shortened V by 2 bases and J by 4 bases, and 13 bases separated the two germline ends. CDR1 and CDR2 (germline): SGHRS, YFSETQ. This CDR3 has 14 residues. The CDR3 sequence: CASSLAGEKYEQYF. For the CDR3, the DNA is TGCGCCAGCAGCTTAGCGGGTGAGAAGTACGAGCAGTACTTC.

The gene calls are TRBV7-9 and TRBJ2-3; TRBD2 might be the D (5 bases). CDR3 length equals 13 residues. Deletions cut 3 bases from V and 10 bases from J, with 14 bases between. The germline V gene has CDR1 SEHNR and CDR2 FQNEAQ (reference sequence). The chain's CDR3 is CASSFVRGEAQYF. DNA of the CDR3: TGTGCCAGCAGCTTTGTACGGGGTGAGGCGCAGTATTTT.

V and J are TRBV27 and TRBJ2-7, with TRBD1 identical over 9 bases. This CDR3 is built from 15 residues. V lost 4 bases, J lost 1 base, and 5 bases stayed unmatched. Germline V lookup: CDR1 MNHEY, CDR2 SMNVEV (reference sequence). The CDR3 DNA reads TGTGCCAGCAGTTCATCCGGGACAGGGTCCTACGAGCAGTACTTC. It codes for CASSSSGTGSYEQYF.

The chain links TRBV7-2 to TRBJ1-2, with 9 bases identical to TRBD1. The CDR3 extends over 15 amino acids. Germline CDR1 and CDR2: SGHTA and FQGNSA. Trimming cost V 7 bases and J 7 bases; bases outside gene matches: 13. CDR3 residues: CASTTLGTGLFGYTF. Here the CDR3 DNA reads TGTGCCAGCACCACTCTCGGGACAGGGTTGTTTGGCTACACCTTC.

This rearrangement joins TRBV5-1 to TRBJ1-3; the D gene is possibly TRBD1 (5 bases). The germline V gene encodes CDR1 SGHRS and CDR2 YFSETQ. With 5 bases removed from V and 2 bases from J, the gap between germline ends came to 17 bases. The CDR3 loop spans 16 amino acids. The chain's CDR3 is CASSPGLRLAGNTIYF. In DNA, the CDR3 is TGCGCCAGCAGTCCAGGGCTGCGTCTGGCTGGAAACACCATATATTTT.

The chain is built from TRBV19 and TRBJ1-1, with TRBD1 matching 7 bases. The V and J ends lost 5 bases and 7 bases, in that order; junction bases with no gene match: 13. In germline, CDR1 is LNHDA, CDR2 SQIVND (reference sequence). This CDR3 spans 15 amino acids. CDR3 sequence reads: CASSLNDLTGFEAFF. As DNA, the CDR3 is TGTGCCAGTAGTTTAAACGATTTGACAGGGTTTGAAGCTTTCTTT. Supplemented by reference TRBV19 and TRBJ1-1, the full variable domain reads DGGITQSPKYLFRKEGQNVTLSCEQNLNHDAMYWYRQDPGQGLRLIYYSQIVNDFQKGDIAEGYSVSREKKESFPLTVTSAQKNPTAFYLCASSLNDLTGFEAFFGQGTRLTVV.

This clone has a handful of counts. J is TRBJ2-2 and V is TRBV5-1; D remains ambiguous. The germline V gene has CDR1 SGHRS and CDR2 YFSETQ. V lost 2 bases and J 7 bases, leaving 12 bases between the germline ends. CDR3 size: 14 residues. The CDR3: CASSFDRIGGELFF. In DNA, the CDR3 is TGCGCCAGCAGCTTCGATAGAATCGGCGGGGAGCTGTTTTTT.

This clone was found many times. An end of the junction differs from the germline gene, which may be a read error. The J gene is TRBJ2-1, the V gene TRBV7-7, with a possible D match to TRBD1 (5 bases). Germline V gives CDR1 SSHAT, CDR2 FNYEAQ (reference sequence). The CDR3 consists of 14 residues. This chain's CDR3 is CASSPIGAQNEQFF. The CDR3 DNA reads TGTGCTAGCAGTCCGATAGGGGCGCAGAATGAGCAGTTCTTC.

The chain carries TRBV6-1 and TRBJ2-7, with TRBD1 matching over 8 bases. Germline V CDR1 and CDR2: MNHNS, SASEGT. The V and J ends lost 9 bases and 4 bases, in that order; junction bases with no gene match: 8. CDR3 length: 13 residues. The CDR3 DNA reads as TGTGCCAGTGGCAGGGGGCGCGGGTACGAGCAGTACTTC. This translates into CASGRGRGYEQYF.

The chain is built from TRBV25-1 and TRBJ1-2; D unresolved. Trimming took off 4 bases at V and 8 bases at J, with 11 bases between the two ends. This CDR3 has 12 residues. The germline V gene has CDR1 MGHDK and CDR2 SYGVNS. CDR3 amino acids: CASSGHIWGYTF. The CDR3 nucleotides read TGTGCCAGCAGTGGACACATTTGGGGCTACACCTTC.

This chain uses TRBV30 with TRBJ2-3; TRBD2 matches at 7 bases. V gave up 3 bases and J gave up 3 bases; unmatched junction bases: 6. The CDR3 is made up of 14 amino acids. Looked up from germline, CDR1 is GTSNPN and CDR2 is SVGIG (reference sequence). The DNA for the CDR3 is TGTGCCTGGAGCCCGGGGGGTAGTACAGATACGCAGTATTTT. This gives the protein CAWSPGGSTDTQYF.

This chain links TRBV2 with TRBJ1-3, with unresolved D. Looked up from germline, CDR1 is SNHLY and CDR2 is FYNNEI. CDR3 length: 12 amino acids. The V end was cut by 7 bases, the J end by 0 bases, with 4 bases between. CDR3 coding DNA: TGTGCCAGCACGGGCTCTGGAAACACCATATATTTT. Translating it yields CASTGSGNTIYF.

The chain uses TRBV18 and TRBJ2-1; 8 nucleotides align to TRBD1. The CDR3 extends over 15 amino acids. Germline CDR1 KGHSH, CDR2 LQKENI. V lost 4 bases, J lost 6 bases, and 8 bases stayed unmatched. Here the CDR3 reads CASSRDRSSPNEQFF. CDR3 coding DNA: TGTGCCAGCTCACGGGACAGGTCATCCCCCAATGAGCAGTTCTTC.